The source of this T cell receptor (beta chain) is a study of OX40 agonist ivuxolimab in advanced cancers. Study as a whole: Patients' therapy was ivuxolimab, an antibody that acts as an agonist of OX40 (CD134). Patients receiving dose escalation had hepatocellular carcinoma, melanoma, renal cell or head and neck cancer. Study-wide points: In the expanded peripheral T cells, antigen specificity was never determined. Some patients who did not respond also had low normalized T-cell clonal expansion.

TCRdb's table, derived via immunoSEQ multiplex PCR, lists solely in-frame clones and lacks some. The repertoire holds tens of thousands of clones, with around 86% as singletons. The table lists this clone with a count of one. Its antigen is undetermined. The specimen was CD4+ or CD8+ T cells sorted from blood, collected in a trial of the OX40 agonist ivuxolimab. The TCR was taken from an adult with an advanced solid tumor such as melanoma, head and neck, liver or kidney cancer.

The CDR3 bases are TGTGCCAGCAGTTCTATCCGGGACCAAAATCAGCCCCAGCATTTT. Amino acid sequence: CASSSIRDQNQPQHF. The rearrangement links TRBV27 to TRBJ1-5, with D perhaps TRBD1 (5 bases). V lost 4 bases to trimming and J lost 4 bases, with 14 bases between them. The CDR3 runs 15 residues. Germline lookup yields CDR1 MNHEY and CDR2 SMNVEV (reference sequence).